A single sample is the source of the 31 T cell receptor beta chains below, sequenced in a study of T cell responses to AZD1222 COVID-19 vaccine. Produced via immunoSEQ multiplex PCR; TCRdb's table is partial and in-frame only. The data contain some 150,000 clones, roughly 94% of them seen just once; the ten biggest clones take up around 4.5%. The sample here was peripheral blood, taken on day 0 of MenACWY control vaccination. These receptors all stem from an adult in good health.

The CDR3 coding sequence is TGTGCCAGCGGACAGTCCTACGAGCAGTACTTC. It translates to CASGQSYEQYF. The rearrangement uses TRBV2 and TRBJ2-7, with a possible D match to TRBD1 (6 bases). The CDR3 extends over 11 amino acids. CDR1 is SNHLY and CDR2 is FYNNEI in the germline V gene. Trimming pared 8 bases from V and 1 base from J, leaving 6 bases between.

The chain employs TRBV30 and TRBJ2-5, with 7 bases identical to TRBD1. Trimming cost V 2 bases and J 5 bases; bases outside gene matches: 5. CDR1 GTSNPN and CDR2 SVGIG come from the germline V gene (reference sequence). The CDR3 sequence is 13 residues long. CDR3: CAWSTGVGETQYF. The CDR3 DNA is TGTGCCTGGAGTACAGGGGTTGGTGAGACCCAGTACTTC.

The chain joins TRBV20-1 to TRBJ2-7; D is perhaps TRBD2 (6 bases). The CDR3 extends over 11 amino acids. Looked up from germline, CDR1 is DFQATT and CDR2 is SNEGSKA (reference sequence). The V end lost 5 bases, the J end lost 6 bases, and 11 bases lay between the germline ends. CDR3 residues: CSARHGGEQYF. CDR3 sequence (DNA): TGCAGTGCTCGACACGGGGGCGAGCAGTACTTC.

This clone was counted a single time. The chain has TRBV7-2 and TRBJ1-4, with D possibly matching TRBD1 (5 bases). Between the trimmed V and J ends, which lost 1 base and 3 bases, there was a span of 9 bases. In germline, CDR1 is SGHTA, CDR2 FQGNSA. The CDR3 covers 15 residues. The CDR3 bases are TGTGCCAGCAGCTTAGTACGGGGGTCTAATGAAAAACTGTTTTTT. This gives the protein CASSLVRGSNEKLFF.

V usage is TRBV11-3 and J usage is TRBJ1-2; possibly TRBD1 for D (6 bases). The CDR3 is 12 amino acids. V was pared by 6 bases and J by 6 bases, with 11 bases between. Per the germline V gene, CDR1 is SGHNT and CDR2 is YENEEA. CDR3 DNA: TGTGCCAGCAGTCGGACAGCCGATGGCTACACCTTC. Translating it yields CASSRTADGYTF.

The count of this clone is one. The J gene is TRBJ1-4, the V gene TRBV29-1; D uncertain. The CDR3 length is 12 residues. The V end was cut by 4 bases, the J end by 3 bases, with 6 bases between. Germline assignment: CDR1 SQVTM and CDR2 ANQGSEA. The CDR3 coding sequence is TGCAGCGTTGCCAGAGCTAATGAAAAACTGTTTTTT. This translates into CSVARANEKLFF.

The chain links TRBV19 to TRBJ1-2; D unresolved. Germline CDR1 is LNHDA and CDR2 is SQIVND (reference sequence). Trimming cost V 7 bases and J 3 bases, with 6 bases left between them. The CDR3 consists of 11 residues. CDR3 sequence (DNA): TGTGCCAGTACCACTTACTATGGCTACACCTTC. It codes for CASTTYYGYTF.

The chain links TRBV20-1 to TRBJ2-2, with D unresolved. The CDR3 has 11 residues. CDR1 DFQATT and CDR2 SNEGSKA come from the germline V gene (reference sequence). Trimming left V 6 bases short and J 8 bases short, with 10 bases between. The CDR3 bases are TGCAGTGCCCCCTTGAGGGGGGAGCTGTTTTTT. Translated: CSAPLRGELFF.

This CDR3 is CASSQRGRYTEAFF. CDR3 sequence (DNA): TGTGCCAGCAGCCAAAGGGGGCGGTACACTGAAGCTTTCTTT. The rearrangement uses TRBV14 and TRBJ1-1; the match to TRBD1 covers 7 bases. The CDR3 has 14 residues. The V gene's germline CDR1 is SGHDN and CDR2 FVKESK. Germline trimming cut 2 bases from V and 3 bases from J; bases unmatched to any gene: 3.

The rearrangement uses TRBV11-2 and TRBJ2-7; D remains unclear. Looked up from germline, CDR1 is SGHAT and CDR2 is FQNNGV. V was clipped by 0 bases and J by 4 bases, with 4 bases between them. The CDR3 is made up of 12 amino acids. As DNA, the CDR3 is TGTGCCAGCAGCTTAGATAGGTACGAGCAGTACTTC. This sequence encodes CASSLDRYEQYF.

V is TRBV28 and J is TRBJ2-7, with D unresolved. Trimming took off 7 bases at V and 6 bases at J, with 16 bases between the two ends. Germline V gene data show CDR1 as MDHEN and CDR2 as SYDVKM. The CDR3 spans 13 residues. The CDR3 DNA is TGTGCCAGCAAACACGACGGCTACCTCGAGCAGTACTTC. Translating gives CASKHDGYLEQYF.

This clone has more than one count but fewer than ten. CDR3 in amino acids: CASSSIGGEQYF. CDR3 DNA: TGTGCCAGCAGCTCGATCGGGGGCGAGCAGTACTTC. V is TRBV7-2 and J is TRBJ2-7, with TRBD2 as a possible D gene (6 bases). Germline V gene lookup returns CDR1 SGHTA and CDR2 FQGNSA. CDR3 length equals 12 residues. Deletions cut 4 bases from V and 6 bases from J, with 10 bases between.

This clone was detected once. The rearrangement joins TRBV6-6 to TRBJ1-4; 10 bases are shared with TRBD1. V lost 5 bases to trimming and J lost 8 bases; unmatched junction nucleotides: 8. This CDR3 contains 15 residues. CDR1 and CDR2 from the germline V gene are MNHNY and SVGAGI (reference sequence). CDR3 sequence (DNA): TGTGCCAGCAGTCCTCCAGGGACAGGGGTCGAAAAACTGTTTTTT. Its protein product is CASSPPGTGVEKLFF.

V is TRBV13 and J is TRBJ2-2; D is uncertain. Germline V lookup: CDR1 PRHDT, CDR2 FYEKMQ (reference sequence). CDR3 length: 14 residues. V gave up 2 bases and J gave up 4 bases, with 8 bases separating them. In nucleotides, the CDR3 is TGTGCCAGCAGCTTATTGGCTAGCACCGGGGAGCTGTTTTTT. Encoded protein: CASSLLASTGELFF.

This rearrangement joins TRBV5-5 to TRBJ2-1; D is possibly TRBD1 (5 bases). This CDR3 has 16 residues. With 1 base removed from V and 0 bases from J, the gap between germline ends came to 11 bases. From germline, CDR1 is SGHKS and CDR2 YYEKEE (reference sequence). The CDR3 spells CASSLSDDSSYNEQFF. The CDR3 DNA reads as TGTGCCAGCAGCTTGTCTGACGACAGCTCCTACAATGAGCAGTTCTTC.

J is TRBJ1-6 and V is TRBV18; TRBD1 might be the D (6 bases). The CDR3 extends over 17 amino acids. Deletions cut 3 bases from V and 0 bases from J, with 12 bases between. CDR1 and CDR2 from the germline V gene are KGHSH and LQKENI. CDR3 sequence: CASSPEGGSSYNSPLHF. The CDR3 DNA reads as TGTGCCAGCTCACCCGAGGGGGGGAGCTCCTATAATTCACCCCTCCACTTT.

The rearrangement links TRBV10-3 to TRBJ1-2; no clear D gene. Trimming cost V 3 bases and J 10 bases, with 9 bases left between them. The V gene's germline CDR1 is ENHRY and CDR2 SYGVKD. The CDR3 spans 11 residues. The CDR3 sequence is CAISETDFYTF. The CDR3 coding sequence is TGTGCCATCAGTGAAACGGATTTCTACACCTTC.

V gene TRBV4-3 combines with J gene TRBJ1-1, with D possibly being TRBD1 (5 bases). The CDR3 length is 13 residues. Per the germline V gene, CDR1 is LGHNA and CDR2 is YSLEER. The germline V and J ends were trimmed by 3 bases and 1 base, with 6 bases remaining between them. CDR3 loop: CASSHDRNTEAFF. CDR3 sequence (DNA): TGCGCCAGCAGCCACGACAGGAACACTGAAGCTTTCTTT.

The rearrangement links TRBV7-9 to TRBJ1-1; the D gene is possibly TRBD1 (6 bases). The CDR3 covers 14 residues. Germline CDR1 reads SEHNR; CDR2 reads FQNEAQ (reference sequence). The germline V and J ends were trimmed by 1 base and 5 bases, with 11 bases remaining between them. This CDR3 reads CASSLVIGGTEAFF. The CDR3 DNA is TGTGCCAGCAGCTTAGTTATAGGGGGGACTGAAGCTTTCTTT.

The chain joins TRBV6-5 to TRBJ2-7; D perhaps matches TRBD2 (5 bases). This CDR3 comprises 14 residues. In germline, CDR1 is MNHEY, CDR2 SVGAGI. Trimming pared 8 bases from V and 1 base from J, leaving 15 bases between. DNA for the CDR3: TGTGCCAGCGAACTGGGAGTACAGTCCTACGAGCAGTACTTC. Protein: CASELGVQSYEQYF.

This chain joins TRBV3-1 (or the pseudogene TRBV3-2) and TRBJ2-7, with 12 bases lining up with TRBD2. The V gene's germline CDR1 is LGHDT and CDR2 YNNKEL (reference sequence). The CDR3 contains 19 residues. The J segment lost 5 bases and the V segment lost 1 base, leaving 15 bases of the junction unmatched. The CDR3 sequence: CASSQGLLAGGPRSHEQYF. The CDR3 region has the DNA TGTGCCAGCAGCCAAGGGCTCCTAGCGGGAGGGCCAAGATCCCACGAGCAGTACTTC.

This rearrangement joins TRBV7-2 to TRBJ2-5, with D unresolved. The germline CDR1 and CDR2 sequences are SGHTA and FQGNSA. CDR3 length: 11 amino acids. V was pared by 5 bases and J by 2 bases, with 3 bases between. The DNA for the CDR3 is TGTGCCAGCAGCAAACAAGAGACCCAGTACTTC. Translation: CASSKQETQYF.

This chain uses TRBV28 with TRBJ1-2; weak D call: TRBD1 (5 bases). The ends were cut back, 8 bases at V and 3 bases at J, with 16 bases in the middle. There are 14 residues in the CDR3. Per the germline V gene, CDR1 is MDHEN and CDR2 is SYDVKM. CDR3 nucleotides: TGTGCCAGCCGGTTGTCAGGACATGACTATGGCTACACCTTC. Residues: CASRLSGHDYGYTF.

The CDR3 DNA follows: TGTGCCAGCAGCTTAGATAGGGCAGAACTAGCTTATGAGCAGTTCTTC. It translates to CASSLDRAELAYEQFF. This chain connects TRBV11-3 to TRBJ2-1; D is perhaps TRBD2 (6 bases). Trimming took off 0 bases at V and 8 bases at J, with 17 bases between the two ends. CDR1 is SGHNT, CDR2 YENEEA, per germline. There are 16 residues in the CDR3.

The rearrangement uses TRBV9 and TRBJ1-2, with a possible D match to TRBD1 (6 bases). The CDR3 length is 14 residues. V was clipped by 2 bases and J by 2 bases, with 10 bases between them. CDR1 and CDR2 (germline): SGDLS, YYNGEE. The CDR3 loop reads CASSVRTVNYGYTF. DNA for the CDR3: TGTGCCAGCAGCGTGCGGACAGTCAACTATGGCTACACCTTC. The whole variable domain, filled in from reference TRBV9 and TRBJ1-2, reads DSGVTQTPKHLITATGQRVTLRCSPRSGDLSVYWYQQSLDQGLQFLIQYYNGEERAKGNILERFSAQQFPDLHSELNLSSLELGDSALYFCASSVRTVNYGYTFGSGTRLTVV.

CDR3: CASSLEGWGGRDTDTQYF. CDR3 in DNA: TGTGCCAGCAGCTTAGAAGGTTGGGGCGGGAGAGACACAGATACGCAGTATTTT. The chain couples TRBV7-2 to TRBJ2-3; 7 bases are a match to TRBD2. This CDR3 has 18 residues. Trimming at V came to 1 base and at J to 2 bases, leaving 12 bases not matched to a gene. CDR1 and CDR2 from the germline V gene are SGHTA and FQGNSA.

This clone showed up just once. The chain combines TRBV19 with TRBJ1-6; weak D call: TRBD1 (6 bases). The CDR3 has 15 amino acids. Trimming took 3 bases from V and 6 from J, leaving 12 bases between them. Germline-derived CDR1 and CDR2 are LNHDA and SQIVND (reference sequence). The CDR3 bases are TGTGCCAGTAGTATCTCCAGGGGCCGTAATTCACCCCTCCACTTT. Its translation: CASSISRGRNSPLHF.

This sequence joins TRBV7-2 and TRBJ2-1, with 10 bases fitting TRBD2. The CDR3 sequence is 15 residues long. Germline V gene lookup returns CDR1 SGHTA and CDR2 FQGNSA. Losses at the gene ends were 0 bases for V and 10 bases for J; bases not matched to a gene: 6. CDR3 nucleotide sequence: TGTGCCAGCAGCTTAGCGGAGCTAGCGGGAGTCGAGCAGTTCTTC. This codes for CASSLAELAGVEQFF.

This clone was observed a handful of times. CDR3 DNA sequence: TGTGCCAGCAGTGAAGTTGGCAGGGGAGGCTATGGCTACACCTTC. Protein product: CASSEVGRGGYGYTF. The chain employs TRBV6-1 and TRBJ1-2; D is possibly TRBD1 (6 bases). Trimming shortened V by 1 base and J by 4 bases, and 13 bases separated the two germline ends. The CDR3 runs to 15 residues. Germline V gives CDR1 MNHNS, CDR2 SASEGT.

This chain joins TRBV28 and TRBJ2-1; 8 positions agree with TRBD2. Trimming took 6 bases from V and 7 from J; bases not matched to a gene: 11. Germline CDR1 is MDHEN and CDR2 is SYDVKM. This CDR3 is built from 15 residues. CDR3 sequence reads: CASSPPQRGWNEQFF. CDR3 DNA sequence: TGTGCCAGCAGCCCCCCCCAGCGGGGGTGGAATGAGCAGTTCTTC. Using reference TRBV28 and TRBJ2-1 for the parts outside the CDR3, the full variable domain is DVKVTQSSRYLVKRTGEKVFLECVQDMDHENMFWYRQDPGLGLRLIYFSYDVKMKEKGDIPEGYSVSREKKERFSLILESASTNQTSMYLCASSPPQRGWNEQFFGPGTRLTVL.

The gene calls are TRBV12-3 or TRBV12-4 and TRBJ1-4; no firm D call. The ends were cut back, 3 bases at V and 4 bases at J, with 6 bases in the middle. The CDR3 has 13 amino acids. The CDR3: CASSLRVNEKLFF. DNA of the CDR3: TGTGCCAGCAGTTTGCGGGTTAATGAAAAACTGTTTTTT.